The table lists the clone carrying this T cell receptor beta chain with many counts. Its antigen is unidentified. These data belong to a study of CD8 T cells in ankylosing spondylitis. Findings and caveats of the study: Several of the motif variants were reported before in synovial fluid and blood from reactive arthritis. The clones that were linked to disease were reported to be significantly enriched in matched synovial fluid samples from ankylosing spondylitis patients. Seemingly distinctive of ankylosing spondylitis blood was a TCR beta motif formed by eight highly homologous variants.

Germline V gives CDR1 SGHRS, CDR2 YFSETQ. The CDR3 consists of 15 residues. V shed 0 bases and J 6 bases; nucleotides not matched to a gene: 5. Quantitative 5'-RACE with molecular barcodes generated TCR beta libraries. MiXCR, run by TCRdb on the 5' RACE reads, gives a single entry per CDR3 protein. This sample carries 500,000 to 550,000 distinct CDR3 sequences, about an eighth of them seen once, and the ten largest clones take around 7%. This rearrangement joins TRBV5-1 to TRBJ1-1, with 10 bases that match TRBD1. The sequence derives from a male donor with ankylosing spondylitis. Source material: blood, either unsorted or a sorted T cell fraction (not recorded which). In DNA form, the CDR3 reads TGCGCCAGCAGCTTGGGGGACAGGGGTCGTGCTGAAGCTTTCTTT. Encoded protein: CASSLGDRGRAEAFF.